This entry describes one T cell receptor (beta chain). Its matching antigen is unknown. These data belong to a study of T cells in tuberculosis. The germline V gene has CDR1 MDHEN and CDR2 SYDVKM. V was pared by 4 bases and J by 4 bases, with 8 bases of the junction left unmatched. The CDR3 contains 16 residues. Study outcomes and limitations: Active tuberculosis cases were adults; controls were adolescents. GMM-specific TCRs were nearer to active tuberculosis alpha repertoires, suggesting expansion.

Clones were sequenced by immunoSEQ multiplex PCR, and TCRdb holds only the in-frame ones, with some missing. The profile shows about 45,000 clones, approximately 94% of them singletons. Sample: PBMCs. This sequence originates from a donor between 5 and 29 years old with latent tuberculosis or without tuberculosis infection. Some clones in this sample may be carry-over from other donors' samples. The chain couples TRBV28 to TRBJ1-5, with 9 bases lining up with TRBD1. CDR3 region: CASSSMRTGANQPQHF. The DNA for the CDR3 is TGTGCCAGCAGTTCGATGCGGACAGGGGCTAATCAGCCCCAGCATTTT.